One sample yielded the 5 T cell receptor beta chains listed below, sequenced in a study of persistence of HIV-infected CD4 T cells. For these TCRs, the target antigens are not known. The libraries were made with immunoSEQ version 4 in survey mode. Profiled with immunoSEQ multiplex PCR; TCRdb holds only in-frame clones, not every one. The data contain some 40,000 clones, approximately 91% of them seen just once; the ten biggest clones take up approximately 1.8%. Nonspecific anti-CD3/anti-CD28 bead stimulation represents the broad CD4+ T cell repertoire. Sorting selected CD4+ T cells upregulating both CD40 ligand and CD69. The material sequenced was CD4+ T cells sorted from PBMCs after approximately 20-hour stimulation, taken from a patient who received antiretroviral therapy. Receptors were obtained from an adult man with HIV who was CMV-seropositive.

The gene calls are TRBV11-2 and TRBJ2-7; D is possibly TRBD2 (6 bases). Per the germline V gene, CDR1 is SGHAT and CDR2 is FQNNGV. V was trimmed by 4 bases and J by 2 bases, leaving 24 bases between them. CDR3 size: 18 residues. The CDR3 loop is CASSSYVGPGLTPYEQYF. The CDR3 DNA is TGTGCCAGCAGCTCGTATGTGGGACCGGGACTTACTCCCTACGAGCAGTACTTC.

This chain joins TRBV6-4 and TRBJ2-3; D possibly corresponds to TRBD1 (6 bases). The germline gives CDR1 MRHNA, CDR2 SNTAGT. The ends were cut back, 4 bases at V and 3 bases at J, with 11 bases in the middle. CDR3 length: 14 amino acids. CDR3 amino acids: CASSVEQGTDTQYF. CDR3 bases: TGTGCCAGCAGTGTAGAACAGGGTACAGATACGCAGTATTTT.

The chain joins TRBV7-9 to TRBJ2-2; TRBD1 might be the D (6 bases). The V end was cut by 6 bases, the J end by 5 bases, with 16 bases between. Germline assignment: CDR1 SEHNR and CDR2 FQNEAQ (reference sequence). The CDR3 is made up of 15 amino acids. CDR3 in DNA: TGTGCCAGCAGACAACGCCAGGGGCGGACCGGGGAGCTGTTTTTT. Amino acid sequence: CASRQRQGRTGELFF.

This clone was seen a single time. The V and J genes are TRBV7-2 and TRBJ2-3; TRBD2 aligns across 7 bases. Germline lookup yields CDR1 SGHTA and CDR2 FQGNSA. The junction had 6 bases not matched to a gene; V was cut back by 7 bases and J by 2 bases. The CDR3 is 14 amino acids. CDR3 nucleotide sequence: TGTGCCAGCACGGCAGCGGGGTACACAGATACGCAGTATTTT. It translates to CASTAAGYTDTQYF.

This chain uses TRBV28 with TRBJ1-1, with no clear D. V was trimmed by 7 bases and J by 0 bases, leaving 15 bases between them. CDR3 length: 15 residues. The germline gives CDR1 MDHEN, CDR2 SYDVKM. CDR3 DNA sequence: TGTGCCAGCAATCCGGCGGGTATAATGAACACTGAAGCTTTCTTT. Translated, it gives CASNPAGIMNTEAFF. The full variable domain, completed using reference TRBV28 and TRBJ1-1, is DVKVTQSSRYLVKRTGEKVFLECVQDMDHENMFWYRQDPGLGLRLIYFSYDVKMKEKGDIPEGYSVSREKKERFSLILESASTNQTSMYLCASNPAGIMNTEAFFGQGTRLTVV.